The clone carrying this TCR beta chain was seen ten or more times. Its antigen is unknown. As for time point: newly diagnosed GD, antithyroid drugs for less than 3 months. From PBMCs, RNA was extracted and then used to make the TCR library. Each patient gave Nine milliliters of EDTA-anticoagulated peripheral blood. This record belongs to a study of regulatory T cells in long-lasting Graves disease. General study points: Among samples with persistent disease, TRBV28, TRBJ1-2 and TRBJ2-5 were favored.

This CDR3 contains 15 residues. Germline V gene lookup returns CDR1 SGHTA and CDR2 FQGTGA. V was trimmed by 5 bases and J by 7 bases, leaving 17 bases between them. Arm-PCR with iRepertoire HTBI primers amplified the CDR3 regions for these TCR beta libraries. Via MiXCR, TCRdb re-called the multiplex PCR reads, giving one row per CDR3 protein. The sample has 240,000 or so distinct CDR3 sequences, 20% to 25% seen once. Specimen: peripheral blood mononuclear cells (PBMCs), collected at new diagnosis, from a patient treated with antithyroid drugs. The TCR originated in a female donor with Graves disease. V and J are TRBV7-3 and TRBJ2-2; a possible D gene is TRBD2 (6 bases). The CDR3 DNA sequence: TGTGCCAGCAGCCCCTCGACGGGGGTGGGCGGGGAGCTGTTTTTT. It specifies CASSPSTGVGGELFF.